This T cell receptor beta chain was identified in a study of T cells expressing NK-cell markers (dated by TCRdb to 2019 to 2021). With respect to the entire study: About 8 donors provided sorted CD3+CD56+NKG2C+, CD3+CD56+NKG2C- and CD3+CD56-NKG2C+ T-cell subsets, whose TCR beta-chain repertoires were profiled. Sequencing of the libraries produced 2 x 150 bp reads on Illumina HiSeq 2000/2500, MiSeq or NextSeq. Of the eight sequenced donors, seven were found to be HCMV-seropositive and one was found to be HCMV-seronegative. The study sequenced eight donors, all healthy volunteers chosen at random: three men and five women.

Here is what the overall study found, with its caveats: In about 6 donors, the dominant CD3+CD56+NKG2C+ clonotypes were found to rank among the top 10 CD8+ clonotypes and to make up about 1.0-7.5% of CD8+ T cells. Those dominant clonotypes were again the most abundant among CD3+CD56-NKG2C+ cells in several donors, at 28.3-60.1%. Whether the expanded NKG2C-expressing T cell clones were specific for HCMV antigens remained unclear.

To determine HCMV serostatus, a commercial ELISA kit was used to detect HCMV-specific IgG in serum. Peripheral blood mononuclear cells were isolated from blood by Ficoll density gradient centrifugation. About this clonotype itself: The target of this receptor is not known.

Including the terminal cysteine and phenylalanine, the CDR3 comprises 13 residues. Only the protein is available. CDR1 is given as SGHRS and CDR2 as YFSETQ, both from the germline V gene. Instrument used: Illumina HiSeq 2000. TCR beta cDNA libraries were made by 5'RACE template switching that added a universal primer site and unique molecular identifiers. cDNA synthesis was primed from the TCR beta constant segment, followed by two successive PCR amplification steps. As for the original processing: MIGEC was used to demultiplex reads and group the reads by UMI, and MiTCR was used to assemble and quantify clonotypes. To exclude erroneous sequences, only TCR cDNA sequences supported by at least two reads were retained. Downstream repertoire analysis used the tcR package, and clonotypes were matched across fractions by CDR3 nucleotide sequence plus V segment. VDJmatch was used to annotate antigen specificity against VDJdb, with one amino acid substitution in CDR3 allowed. After TCRdb reprocessed the reads, each CDR3 protein sequence was kept as one row, without DNA. The V and J calls and clone size are TCRdb's, not the authors'. The table of this sample itemizes a few hundred thousand distinct CDR3 sequences. The leading ten clones occupy 5% to 5.5% of the sample.

The rearranged segments are TRBV5-1 and TRBJ1-1. Sequencing was done on a sample of blood T cells: a sorted CD56 or NKG2C T cell subset, CD4+ or CD8+ T cells, or bulk PBMC T cells (not recorded which). The clonotype comes from a man between 18 and 69 years old in good health. CDR3 loop: CASSLGKGAEAFF.